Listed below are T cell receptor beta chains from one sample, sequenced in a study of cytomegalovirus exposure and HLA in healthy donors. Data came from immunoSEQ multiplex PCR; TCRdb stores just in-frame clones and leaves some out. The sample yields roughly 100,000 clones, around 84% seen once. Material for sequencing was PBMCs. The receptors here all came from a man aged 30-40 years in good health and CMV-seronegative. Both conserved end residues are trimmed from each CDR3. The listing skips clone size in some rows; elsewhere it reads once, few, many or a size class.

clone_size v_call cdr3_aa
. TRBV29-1 SVTSGGGRHNEQF
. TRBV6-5 ASSYRYSGIPGYT
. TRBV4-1 ASSLPDRGHGYT
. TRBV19 ASSIVDRGPYEQY
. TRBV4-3 ASSQEPPDRAFNYGYT
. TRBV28 ASSYPDTNTEAF
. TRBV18 ASSPYYGDSYNSPLH
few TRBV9 ASSVKASGRTGDTQY
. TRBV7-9 ASSPWTGGEETQY
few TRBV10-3 AISESIVKRGASYEQY
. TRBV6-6 ASRLMNTEAF
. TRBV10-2 ASRDGTSGPTQY
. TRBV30 AWSVGTSGSSQETQY
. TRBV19 ASSSFETQY
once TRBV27 ASSTGTANGGELF
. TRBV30 ACDFRNSPLH
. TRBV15 ATSEARTGRVSQY
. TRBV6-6 ASSYSFDRVTGELF
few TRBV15 ATSRDNGGETQY
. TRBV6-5 ASSALPQGGFEAF
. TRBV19 ASSTSNRAFNYGYT
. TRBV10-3 AIRGLAGDDEQF
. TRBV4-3 ASSQTIVMTGSNYGYT
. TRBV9 ASSVADRVLMNTEAF
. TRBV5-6 ASSLNGRQETQY
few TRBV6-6 ASSPRSNEKLF
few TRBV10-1 ASSSSGALGTQY
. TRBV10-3 AISEGARNQPQH
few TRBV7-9 ASSPVGGVETQY
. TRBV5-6 ASSGASGYSYEQY
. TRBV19 ASSIVGRRSYEQY
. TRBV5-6 ASSYSGTDTGELF
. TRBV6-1 ASLPASVPYEQY
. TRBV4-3 ASSHARDRGNEQY
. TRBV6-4 ASSVTGTETQY
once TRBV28 ASSSDGIQETQY
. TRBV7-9 ASSPRGLAGGLIGEQY
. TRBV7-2 ASRGSGLPGNEQF
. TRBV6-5 ASSYTAGGPDEQY
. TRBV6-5 ASSPPGVWDYGYT
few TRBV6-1 ASRDNSGNTIY
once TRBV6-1 ASSDSVLEQY
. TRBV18 ASSQDRAGQPQH
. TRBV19 ASSIRGQGYEQF
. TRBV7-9 ASSLSTARGEKLF
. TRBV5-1 ASNGQGAGGYT
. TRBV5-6 ASSVRGVAGVNEQF
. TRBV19 ASTQTGDYGYT
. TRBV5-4 ASKDRNTGELF
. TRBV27 ASSLRGNYEQY
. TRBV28 ASSLNLGQGSNYGYT
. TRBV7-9 ASSVSGMGLRAF
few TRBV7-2 ASSSLGGAGNTIY
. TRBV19 ASSLGTSTNNEQF
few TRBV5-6 ASSLSQGSQPQH
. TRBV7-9 ASSVGTGVGGYT
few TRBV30 AWNSPSLEQY
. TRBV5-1 ASRTDGTATTQTQY
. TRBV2 ASSEGGRGVAGYT